The 2 T cell receptor beta chains presented below share a single source sample, sequenced in a study of shared clonotypes between healthy human individuals. Libraries were prepared by immunoSEQ multiplex PCR; TCRdb keeps only in-frame clonotypes and omits some of them. The data contain about 700,000 clones, approximately 90% of them singletons. As defined, naive CD8 cells were CD45RO-negative and positively selected for CCR7, with terminally differentiated effector memory CD45RA+ cells excluded. Sequences were obtained from naive CD8+ T cells sorted from blood. The receptor source for this set is a man aged 30 to 39 in good health.

To note about this clone: Within the sample, other DNA sequences also encode this same CDR3. The chain uses TRBV27 and TRBJ2-7; 11 bases map to TRBD1. Germline lookup yields CDR1 MNHEY and CDR2 SMNVEV (reference sequence). V lost 2 bases, J lost 4 bases, and 1 base stayed unmatched. This CDR3 is 14 amino acids long. The CDR3 here is CASSLGQGAYEQYF. CDR3 coding DNA: TGTGCCAGCAGTTTAGGACAGGGGGCTTACGAGCAGTACTTC.

The sample holds one count of this clone. The J gene is TRBJ1-1, the V gene TRBV4-3, with 8 bases aligning to TRBD1. Germline lookup yields CDR1 LGHNA and CDR2 YSLEER. The CDR3 spans 14 residues. With V trimmed by 4 bases and J by 5 bases, 6 bases remained unmatched. DNA of the CDR3: TGCGCCAGCAGCCCCGGACAGGGCTGGACTGAAGCTTTCTTT. This translates into CASSPGQGWTEAFF.